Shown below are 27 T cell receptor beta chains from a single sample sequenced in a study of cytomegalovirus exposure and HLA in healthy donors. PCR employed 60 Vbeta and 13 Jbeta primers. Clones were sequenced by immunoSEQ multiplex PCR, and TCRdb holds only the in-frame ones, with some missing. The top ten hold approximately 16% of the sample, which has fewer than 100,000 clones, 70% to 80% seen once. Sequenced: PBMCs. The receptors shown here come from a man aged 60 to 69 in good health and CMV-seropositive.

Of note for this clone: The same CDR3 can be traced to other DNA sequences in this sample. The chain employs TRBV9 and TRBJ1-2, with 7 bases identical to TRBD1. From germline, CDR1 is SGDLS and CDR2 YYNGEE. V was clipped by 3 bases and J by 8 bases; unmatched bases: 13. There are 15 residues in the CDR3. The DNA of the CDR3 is TGTGCCAGCAGCGGCCCCAGGGGGATTGCGGGGGGCTACACCTTC. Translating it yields CASSGPRGIAGGYTF.

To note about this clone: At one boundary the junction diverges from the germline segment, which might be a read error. The CDR3: CASSSRGPSYNERFF. The CDR3 nucleotides are TGTGCCAGCAGCAGCAGGGGTCCCTCCTACAATGAGCGGTTCTTC. The chain couples TRBV14 to TRBJ2-1, with a tentative D call TRBD1 (6 bases). Per the germline V gene, CDR1 is SGHDN and CDR2 is FVKESK. The CDR3 extends over 15 amino acids.

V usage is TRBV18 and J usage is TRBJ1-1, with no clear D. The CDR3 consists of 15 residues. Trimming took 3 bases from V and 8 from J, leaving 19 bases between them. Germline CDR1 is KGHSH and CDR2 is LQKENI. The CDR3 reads CASSPSKAGVSEAFF. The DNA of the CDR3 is TGTGCCAGCTCACCCTCAAAGGCGGGAGTATCAGAAGCTTTCTTT.

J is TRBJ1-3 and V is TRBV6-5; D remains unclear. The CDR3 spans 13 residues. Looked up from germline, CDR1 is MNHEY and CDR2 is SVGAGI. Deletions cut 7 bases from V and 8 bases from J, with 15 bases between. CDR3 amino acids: CASTDYGRDTIYF. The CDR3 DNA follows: TGTGCCAGCACGGACTACGGGAGGGACACCATATATTTT.

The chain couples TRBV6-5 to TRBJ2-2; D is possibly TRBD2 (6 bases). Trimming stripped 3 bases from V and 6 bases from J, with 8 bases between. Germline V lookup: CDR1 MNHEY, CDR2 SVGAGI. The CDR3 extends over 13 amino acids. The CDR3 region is CASSYRGAGELFF. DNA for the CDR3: TGTGCCAGCAGTTATCGCGGGGCCGGGGAGCTGTTTTTT.

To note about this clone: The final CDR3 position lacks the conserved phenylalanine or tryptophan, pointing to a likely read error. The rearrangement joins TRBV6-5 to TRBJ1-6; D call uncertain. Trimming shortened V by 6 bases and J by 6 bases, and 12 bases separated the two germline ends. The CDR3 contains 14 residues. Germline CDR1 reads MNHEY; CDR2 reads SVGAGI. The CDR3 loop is CASSRERVNSPLHL. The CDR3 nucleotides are TGTGCCAGCAGCCGCGAACGGGTTAATTCACCCCTCCACCTT.

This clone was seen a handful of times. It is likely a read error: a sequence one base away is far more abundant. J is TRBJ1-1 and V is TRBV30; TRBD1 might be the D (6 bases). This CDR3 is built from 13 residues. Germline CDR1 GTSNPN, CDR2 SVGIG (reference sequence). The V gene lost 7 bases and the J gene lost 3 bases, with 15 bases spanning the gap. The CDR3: CASTYRADTEAFF. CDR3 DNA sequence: TGTGCCTCGACATACAGGGCGGACACTGAAGCTTTCTTT.

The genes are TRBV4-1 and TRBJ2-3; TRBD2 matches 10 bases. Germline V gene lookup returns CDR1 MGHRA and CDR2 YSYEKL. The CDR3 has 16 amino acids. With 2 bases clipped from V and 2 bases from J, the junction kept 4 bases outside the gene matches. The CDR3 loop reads CASSQQLAGLTDTQYF. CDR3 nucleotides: TGCGCCAGCAGCCAACAACTAGCGGGACTCACAGATACGCAGTATTTT.

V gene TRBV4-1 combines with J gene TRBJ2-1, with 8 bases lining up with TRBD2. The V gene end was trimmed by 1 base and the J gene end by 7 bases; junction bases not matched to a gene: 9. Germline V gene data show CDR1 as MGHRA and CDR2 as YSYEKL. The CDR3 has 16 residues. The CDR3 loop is CASSQVVRRGVNEQFF. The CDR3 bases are TGCGCCAGCAGCCAAGTAGTACGGCGGGGGGTTAATGAGCAGTTCTTC.

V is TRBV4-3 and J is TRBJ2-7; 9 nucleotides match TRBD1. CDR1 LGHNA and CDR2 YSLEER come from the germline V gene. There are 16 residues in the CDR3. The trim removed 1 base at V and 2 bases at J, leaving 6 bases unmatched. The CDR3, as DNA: TGCGCCAGCAGCCAAGCCGGGACAGGGTTCGCCTACGAGCAGTACTTC. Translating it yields CASSQAGTGFAYEQYF.

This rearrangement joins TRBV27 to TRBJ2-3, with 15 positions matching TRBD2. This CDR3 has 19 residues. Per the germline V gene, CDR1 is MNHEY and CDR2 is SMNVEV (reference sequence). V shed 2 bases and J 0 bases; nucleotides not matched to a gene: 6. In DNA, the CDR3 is TGTGCCAGCAGTTTACGACCGGGACTAGCGGGGGGTAGCACAGATACGCAGTATTTT. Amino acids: CASSLRPGLAGGSTDTQYF.

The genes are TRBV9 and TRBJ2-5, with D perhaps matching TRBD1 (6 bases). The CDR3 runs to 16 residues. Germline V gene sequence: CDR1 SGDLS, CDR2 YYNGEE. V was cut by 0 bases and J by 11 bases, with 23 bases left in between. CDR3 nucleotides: TGTGCCAGCAGCGTAGGGGCCAGGGGTAATCTAGGTGAGCAGTACTTC. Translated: CASSVGARGNLGEQYF.

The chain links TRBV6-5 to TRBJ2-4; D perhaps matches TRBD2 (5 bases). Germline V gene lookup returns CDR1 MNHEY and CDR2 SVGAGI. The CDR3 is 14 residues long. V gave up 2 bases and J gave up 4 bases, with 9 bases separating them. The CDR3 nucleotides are TGTGCCAGCAGTTACAGCGGATCAAAAAACATTCAGTACTTC. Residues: CASSYSGSKNIQYF.

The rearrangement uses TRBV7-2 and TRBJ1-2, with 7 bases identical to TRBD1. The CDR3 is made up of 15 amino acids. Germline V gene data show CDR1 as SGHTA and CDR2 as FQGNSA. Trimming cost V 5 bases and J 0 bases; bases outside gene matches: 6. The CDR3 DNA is TGTGCCAGCAGCCCAGGGGGTCGAGCTAACTATGGCTACACCTTC. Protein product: CASSPGGRANYGYTF.

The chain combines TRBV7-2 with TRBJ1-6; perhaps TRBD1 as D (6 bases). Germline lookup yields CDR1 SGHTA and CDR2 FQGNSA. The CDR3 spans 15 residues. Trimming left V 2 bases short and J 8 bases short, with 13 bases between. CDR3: CASSLMGRGDSPLHF. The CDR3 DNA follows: TGTGCCAGCAGCTTAATGGGCAGGGGCGATTCACCCCTCCACTTT.

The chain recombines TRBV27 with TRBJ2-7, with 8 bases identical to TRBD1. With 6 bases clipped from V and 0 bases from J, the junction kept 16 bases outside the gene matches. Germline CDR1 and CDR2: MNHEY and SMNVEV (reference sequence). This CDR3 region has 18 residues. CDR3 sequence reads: CASSVRRGQPLRSYEQYF. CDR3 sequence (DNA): TGTGCCAGCAGCGTACGCAGGGGGCAACCGCTGCGCTCCTACGAGCAGTACTTC.

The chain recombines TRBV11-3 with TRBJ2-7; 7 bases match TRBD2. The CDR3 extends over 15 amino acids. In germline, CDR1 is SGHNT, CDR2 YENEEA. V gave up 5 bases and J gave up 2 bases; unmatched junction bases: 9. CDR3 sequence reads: CASSLRGDPTYEQYF. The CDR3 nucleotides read TGTGCCAGCAGCCTCCGGGGGGATCCCACCTACGAGCAGTACTTC.

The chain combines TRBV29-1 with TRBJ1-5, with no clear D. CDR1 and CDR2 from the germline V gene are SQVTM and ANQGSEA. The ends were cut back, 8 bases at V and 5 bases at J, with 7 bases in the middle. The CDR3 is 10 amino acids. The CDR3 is CSPEDQPQHF. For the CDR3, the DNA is TGCAGCCCCGAGGATCAGCCCCAGCATTTT.

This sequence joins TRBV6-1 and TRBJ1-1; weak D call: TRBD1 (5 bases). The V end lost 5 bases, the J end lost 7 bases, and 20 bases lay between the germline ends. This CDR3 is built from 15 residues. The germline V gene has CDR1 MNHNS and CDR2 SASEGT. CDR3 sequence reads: CASSRGLFPTDEAFF. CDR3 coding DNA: TGTGCCAGCAGTCGGGGACTTTTCCCCACCGATGAAGCTTTCTTT.

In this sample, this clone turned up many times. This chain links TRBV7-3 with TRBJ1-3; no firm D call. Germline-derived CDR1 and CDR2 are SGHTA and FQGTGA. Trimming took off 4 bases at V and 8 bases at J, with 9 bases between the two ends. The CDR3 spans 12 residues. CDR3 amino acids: CASSSPSDTIYF. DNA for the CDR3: TGTGCCAGCAGCTCCCCTTCGGACACCATATATTTT.

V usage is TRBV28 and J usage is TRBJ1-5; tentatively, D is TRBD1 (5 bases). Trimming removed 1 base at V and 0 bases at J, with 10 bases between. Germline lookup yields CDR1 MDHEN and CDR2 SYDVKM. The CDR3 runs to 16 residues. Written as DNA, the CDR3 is TGTGCCAGCAGTTTATACAGGCTTGATAGCAATCAGCCCCAGCATTTT. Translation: CASSLYRLDSNQPQHF.

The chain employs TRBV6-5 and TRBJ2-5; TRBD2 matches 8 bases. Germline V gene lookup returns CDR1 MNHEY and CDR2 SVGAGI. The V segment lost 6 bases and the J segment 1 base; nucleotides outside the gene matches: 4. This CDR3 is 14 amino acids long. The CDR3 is CASRGLGTQETQYF. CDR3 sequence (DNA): TGTGCCAGCAGGGGACTAGGGACCCAAGAGACCCAGTACTTC.

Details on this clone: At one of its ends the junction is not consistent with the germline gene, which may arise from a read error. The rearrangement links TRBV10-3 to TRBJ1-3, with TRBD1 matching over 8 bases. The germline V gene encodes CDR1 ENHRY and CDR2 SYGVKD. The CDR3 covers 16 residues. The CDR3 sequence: CAISGPKTGVGYTIYF. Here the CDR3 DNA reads TGTGCCATCAGTGGCCCCAAGACAGGGGTTGGATACACCATATATTTT.

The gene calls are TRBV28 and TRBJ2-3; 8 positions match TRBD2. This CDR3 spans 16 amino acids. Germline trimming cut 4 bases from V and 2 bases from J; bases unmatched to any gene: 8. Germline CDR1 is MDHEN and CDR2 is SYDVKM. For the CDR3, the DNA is TGTGCCAGCAGTTCCCCGGGACTAGAGAACACAGATACGCAGTATTTT. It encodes CASSSPGLENTDTQYF.

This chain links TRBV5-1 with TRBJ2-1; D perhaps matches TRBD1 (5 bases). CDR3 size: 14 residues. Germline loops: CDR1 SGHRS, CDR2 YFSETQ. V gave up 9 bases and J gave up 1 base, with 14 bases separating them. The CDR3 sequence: CANPDSLSYNEQFF. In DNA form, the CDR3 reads TGCGCCAACCCAGACAGTCTTTCCTACAATGAGCAGTTCTTC.

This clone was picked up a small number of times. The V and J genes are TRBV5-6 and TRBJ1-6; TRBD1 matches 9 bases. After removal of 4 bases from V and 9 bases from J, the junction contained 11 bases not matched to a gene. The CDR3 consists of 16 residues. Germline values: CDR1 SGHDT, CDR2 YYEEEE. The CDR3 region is CASSVRDRVFVSPLHF. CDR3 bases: TGTGCCAGCAGCGTCCGGGACAGGGTTTTTGTTTCACCCCTCCACTTT. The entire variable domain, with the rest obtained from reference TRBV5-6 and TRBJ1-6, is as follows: DAGVTQSPTHLIKTRGQQVTLRCSPKSGHDTVSWYQQALGQGPQFIFQYYEEEERQRGNFPDRFSGHQFPNYSSELNVNALLLGDSALYLCASSVRDRVFVSPLHFGNGTRLTVT.

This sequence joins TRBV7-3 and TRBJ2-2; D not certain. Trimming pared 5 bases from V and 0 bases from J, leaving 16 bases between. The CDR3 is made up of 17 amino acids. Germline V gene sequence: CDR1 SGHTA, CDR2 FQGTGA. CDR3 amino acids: CASSPEAEAANTGELFF. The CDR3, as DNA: TGTGCCAGCAGCCCCGAAGCTGAGGCCGCGAACACCGGGGAGCTGTTTTTT. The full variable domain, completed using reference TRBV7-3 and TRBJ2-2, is GAGVSQTPSNKVTEKGKYVELRCDPISGHTALYWYRQSLGQGPEFLIYFQGTGAADDSGLPNDRFFAVRPEGSVSTLKIQRTERGDSAVYLCASSPEAEAANTGELFFGEGSRLTVL.